This is a list of T cell receptor beta chains from one sample in a study of blood T cell repertoires in COVID-19. Sequencing used immunoSEQ multiplex PCR; TCRdb keeps in-frame clones, though not all of them. Of 150,000 to 200,000 clones detected, over 70% appear once; the ten largest clones hold nearly 3.5%. Sequencing used PBMCs or T cells enriched from blood (not recorded which). These receptors all stem from a woman in her fifties or sixties who had recovered from COVID-19. CDR3s include the opening cysteine and the closing phenylalanine or tryptophan. The order of the fields is CDR3 protein, CDR3 DNA, V gene, clone size, CDR3 length, D gene, J gene. D genes are given only for firm matches. Rows may omit the clone size; those that give it use once, few, many or a size class.

CDR3aa: CASTLTGTGRHEQYF; CDR3nt: TGTGCCAGTACTCTGACCGGGACAGGGCGACACGAGCAGTACTTC; v_gene: TRBV19; abundance: -; len: 15; d_gene: TRBD1; j_gene: TRBJ2-7
CDR3aa: CAGQQLKSSGNTIYF; CDR3nt: TGTGCCGGGCAGCAGCTTAAAAGCTCTGGAAACACCATATATTTT; v_gene: TRBV11-2; abundance: -; len: 15; d_gene: -; j_gene: TRBJ1-3
CDR3aa: CASSFGGGEETQYF; CDR3nt: TGTGCCAGCAGCTTCGGTGGGGGGGAAGAGACCCAGTACTTC; v_gene: TRBV5-4; abundance: few; len: 14; d_gene: TRBD2; j_gene: TRBJ2-5
CDR3aa: CASSLAAGLAGGYEQYF; CDR3nt: TGCGCCAGCAGCTTGGCGGCCGGACTAGCGGGGGGATACGAGCAGTACTTC; v_gene: TRBV5-1; abundance: few; len: 17; d_gene: TRBD2; j_gene: TRBJ2-7
CDR3aa: CASSLARVAGRTVTGELFF; CDR3nt: TGTGCCAGCAGCTTAGCCCGAGTAGCGGGTCGGACAGTCACCGGGGAGCTGTTTTTT; v_gene: TRBV7-2; abundance: -; len: 19; d_gene: -; j_gene: TRBJ2-2
CDR3aa: CASSQVAGTGELFF; CDR3nt: TGCGCCAGCAGCCAAGTCGCGGGTACCGGGGAGCTGTTTTTT; v_gene: TRBV4-1; abundance: few; len: 14; d_gene: -; j_gene: TRBJ2-2
CDR3aa: CASKGSGYGYTF; CDR3nt: TGTGCCAGCAAGGGGTCTGGCTATGGCTACACCTTC; v_gene: TRBV6-6; abundance: -; len: 12; d_gene: -; j_gene: TRBJ1-2
CDR3aa: CASSPVGTGNEKLFF; CDR3nt: TGTGCCAGCTCACCAGTTGGGACAGGGAATGAAAAACTGTTTTTT; v_gene: TRBV18; abundance: -; len: 15; d_gene: TRBD1; j_gene: TRBJ1-4
CDR3aa: CASSLVVISMNTEAFF; CDR3nt: TGCGCCAGCAGCTTGGTAGTAATCTCCATGAACACTGAAGCTTTCTTT; v_gene: TRBV5-1; abundance: once; len: 16; d_gene: -; j_gene: TRBJ1-1
CDR3aa: CAISETQPGQNNSPLHF; CDR3nt: TGTGCCATCAGTGAGACGCAGCCGGGACAGAACAATTCACCCCTCCACTTT; v_gene: TRBV10-3; abundance: -; len: 17; d_gene: TRBD1; j_gene: TRBJ1-6
CDR3aa: CALGQGDGYTF; CDR3nt: TGTGCCCTTGGACAGGGGGATGGCTACACCTTC; v_gene: TRBV30; abundance: few; len: 11; d_gene: TRBD1; j_gene: TRBJ1-2
CDR3aa: CSVLTEANYGYTF; CDR3nt: TGCAGCGTGCTGACAGAAGCTAACTATGGCTACACCTTC; v_gene: TRBV29-1; abundance: -; len: 13; d_gene: -; j_gene: TRBJ1-2
CDR3aa: CASSFRDRERDTQYF; CDR3nt: TGTGCCAGCAGCTTCCGGGACAGGGAGAGGGATACGCAGTATTTT; v_gene: TRBV7-3; abundance: -; len: 15; d_gene: TRBD1; j_gene: TRBJ2-3
CDR3aa: CASSLREYPDSTYYGYTF; CDR3nt: TGTGCCAGCAGTTTACGCGAATATCCGGACAGCACATACTATGGCTACACCTTC; v_gene: TRBV27; abundance: -; len: 18; d_gene: -; j_gene: TRBJ1-2
CDR3aa: CASSLVETGELFF; CDR3nt: TGTGCCAGCAGCTTAGTTGAGACCGGGGAGCTGTTTTTT; v_gene: TRBV7-6; abundance: few; len: 13; d_gene: -; j_gene: TRBJ2-2
CDR3aa: CASRLLDRVNYGYTF; CDR3nt: TGTGCCAGCAGGCTCCTGGACAGGGTAAACTATGGCTACACCTTC; v_gene: TRBV2; abundance: -; len: 15; d_gene: TRBD1; j_gene: TRBJ1-2
CDR3aa: CASSHYRQLATNEKLFF; CDR3nt: TGTGCCAGCAGCCACTATCGACAGCTTGCAACTAATGAAAAACTGTTTTTT; v_gene: TRBV3-1/TRBV3-2; abundance: -; len: 17; d_gene: -; j_gene: TRBJ1-4
CDR3aa: CASSLASGGESEQFF; CDR3nt: TGTGCCAGCAGCTTAGCTAGCGGGGGGGAGAGTGAGCAGTTCTTC; v_gene: TRBV7-8; abundance: once; len: 15; d_gene: TRBD2; j_gene: TRBJ2-1
CDR3aa: CASTQLAKNIQYF; CDR3nt: TGTGCCAGCACTCAACTAGCCAAAAACATTCAGTACTTC; v_gene: TRBV28; abundance: -; len: 13; d_gene: -; j_gene: TRBJ2-4
CDR3aa: CASAWGGTNEKLFF; CDR3nt: TGTGCCAGTGCGTGGGGGGGCACTAATGAAAAACTGTTTTTT; v_gene: TRBV19; abundance: -; len: 14; d_gene: -; j_gene: TRBJ1-4
CDR3aa: CASSLIGGGEKLFF; CDR3nt: TGTGCCAGCAGCTTGATAGGGGGCGGTGAAAAACTGTTTTTT; v_gene: TRBV5-8; abundance: once; len: 14; d_gene: TRBD1; j_gene: TRBJ1-4
CDR3aa: CASSVGPGGETQYF; CDR3nt: TGCGCCAGCAGCGTGGGCCCGGGAGGAGAGACCCAGTACTTC; v_gene: TRBV5-1; abundance: -; len: 14; d_gene: TRBD2; j_gene: TRBJ2-5
CDR3aa: CASTLDSSYNEQFF; CDR3nt: TGTGCCAGTACCCTTGATAGCTCCTACAATGAGCAGTTCTTC; v_gene: TRBV9; abundance: -; len: 14; d_gene: -; j_gene: TRBJ2-1
CDR3aa: CATSDPDGSEQYF; CDR3nt: TGTGCCACCAGTGACCCCGACGGGTCCGAGCAGTACTTC; v_gene: TRBV24-1; abundance: -; len: 13; d_gene: -; j_gene: TRBJ2-7
CDR3aa: CAISERSLVFYGYTF; CDR3nt: TGTGCCATCAGTGAGAGGAGTCTCGTCTTCTATGGCTACACCTTC; v_gene: TRBV10-3; abundance: -; len: 15; d_gene: -; j_gene: TRBJ1-2
CDR3aa: CASSGTWAAFF; CDR3nt: TGTGCCAGCAGCGGTACCTGGGCAGCTTTCTTT; v_gene: TRBV12-3/TRBV12-4; abundance: -; len: 11; d_gene: -; j_gene: TRBJ1-1
CDR3aa: CATTRQGGGGNTIYF; CDR3nt: TGTGCCACCACCAGACAGGGGGGAGGTGGAAACACCATATATTTT; v_gene: TRBV3-1/TRBV3-2; abundance: once; len: 15; d_gene: TRBD1; j_gene: TRBJ1-3
CDR3aa: CASSLTGGPYNEQFF; CDR3nt: TGTGCCAGCAGCCTCACAGGGGGCCCCTACAATGAGCAGTTCTTC; v_gene: TRBV3-1/TRBV3-2; abundance: -; len: 15; d_gene: TRBD1; j_gene: TRBJ2-1
CDR3aa: CASSHQAGEGSGELFF; CDR3nt: TGTGCCAGCAGCCATCAGGCAGGGGAAGGTAGCGGGGAGCTGTTTTTT; v_gene: TRBV11-3; abundance: many; len: 16; d_gene: -; j_gene: TRBJ2-2
CDR3aa: CASSLNRDNEQFF; CDR3nt: TGTGCCAGCAGTCTGAACAGGGACAATGAGCAGTTCTTC; v_gene: TRBV27; abundance: -; len: 13; d_gene: -; j_gene: TRBJ2-1
CDR3aa: CASSQDGGQGALNEQFF; CDR3nt: TGTGCCAGCAGCCAAGATGGGGGACAGGGGGCATTGAATGAGCAGTTCTTC; v_gene: TRBV4-2; abundance: -; len: 17; d_gene: TRBD1; j_gene: TRBJ2-1
CDR3aa: CASSYGQVSGNTIYF; CDR3nt: TGTGCCAGCAGTTATGGACAGGTCTCTGGAAACACCATATATTTT; v_gene: TRBV6-2/TRBV6-3; abundance: -; len: 15; d_gene: TRBD1; j_gene: TRBJ1-3
CDR3aa: CASSLRVGTGELFF; CDR3nt: TGCGCCAGCAGTTTGCGGGTTGGCACCGGGGAGCTGTTTTTT; v_gene: TRBV10-1; abundance: -; len: 14; d_gene: -; j_gene: TRBJ2-2
CDR3aa: CASSQEGGGGGDTQYF; CDR3nt: TGCGCCAGCAGCCAAGAAGGAGGCGGGGGGGGAGATACGCAGTATTTT; v_gene: TRBV4-1; abundance: -; len: 16; d_gene: TRBD2; j_gene: TRBJ2-3
CDR3aa: CASGRSGGASADTQYF; CDR3nt: TGTGCCAGCGGGCGGAGCGGGGGGGCCTCGGCAGATACGCAGTATTTT; v_gene: TRBV7-3; abundance: once; len: 16; d_gene: TRBD2; j_gene: TRBJ2-3
CDR3aa: CASSLTLGGSTEAFF; CDR3nt: TGTGCCAGCAGTCTAACCCTCGGGGGGTCCACTGAAGCTTTCTTT; v_gene: TRBV27; abundance: -; len: 15; d_gene: -; j_gene: TRBJ1-1
CDR3aa: CASSGTRETQYF; CDR3nt: TGTGCCAGCAGCGGGACTAGGGAGACCCAGTACTTC; v_gene: TRBV13; abundance: few; len: 12; d_gene: TRBD2; j_gene: TRBJ2-5
CDR3aa: CASSLQFMNTEAFF; CDR3nt: TGTGCCAGCAGCTTACAGTTTATGAACACTGAAGCTTTCTTT; v_gene: TRBV7-2; abundance: -; len: 14; d_gene: -; j_gene: TRBJ1-1
CDR3aa: CASRREGLTNEKLFF; CDR3nt: TGTGCCAGCAGGAGGGAGGGTTTAACTAATGAAAAACTGTTTTTT; v_gene: TRBV2; abundance: -; len: 15; d_gene: -; j_gene: TRBJ1-4
CDR3aa: CASSYEGYNEQFF; CDR3nt: TGTGCCAGCAGTTACGAGGGTTACAATGAGCAGTTCTTC; v_gene: TRBV6-5; abundance: once; len: 13; d_gene: -; j_gene: TRBJ2-1
CDR3aa: CASSLSGRGIYTTNYGYTF; CDR3nt: TGTGCCAGCAGTTTATCTGGCAGGGGGATCTACACAACTAACTATGGCTACACCTTC; v_gene: TRBV27; abundance: -; len: 19; d_gene: TRBD1; j_gene: TRBJ1-2
CDR3aa: CASSSGYRGAGETQYF; CDR3nt: TGTGCCAGCAGTTCCGGTTATCGGGGGGCCGGTGAGACCCAGTACTTC; v_gene: TRBV27; abundance: -; len: 16; d_gene: -; j_gene: TRBJ2-5
CDR3aa: CASSPRNPGQGRNQPQHF; CDR3nt: TGCGCCAGCAGCCCGCGAAATCCGGGACAGGGGAGAAATCAGCCCCAGCATTTT; v_gene: TRBV5-1; abundance: once; len: 18; d_gene: TRBD1; j_gene: TRBJ1-5
CDR3aa: CASSPGTHHLTF; CDR3nt: TGTGCCAGCAGCCCCGGGACACACCACCTGACCTTC; v_gene: TRBV5-4; abundance: -; len: 12; d_gene: -; j_gene: TRBJ1-2
CDR3aa: CASLWGAEQYF; CDR3nt: TGTGCCAGCTTGTGGGGAGCCGAGCAGTACTTC; v_gene: TRBV5-8; abundance: -; len: 11; d_gene: -; j_gene: TRBJ2-7
CDR3aa: CASSPGQGTDTQYF; CDR3nt: TGTGCCAGCAGTCCAGGTCAGGGAACAGATACGCAGTATTTT; v_gene: TRBV6-4; abundance: once; len: 14; d_gene: -; j_gene: TRBJ2-3
CDR3aa: CASSRRSGDTEAFF; CDR3nt: TGTGCCAGCAGCCGCCGGTCGGGGGACACTGAAGCTTTCTTT; v_gene: TRBV27; abundance: -; len: 14; d_gene: -; j_gene: TRBJ1-1
CDR3aa: CASSLVSGFGTDTQYF; CDR3nt: TGTGCCAGCAGCCTGGTGTCAGGGTTCGGCACAGATACGCAGTATTTT; v_gene: TRBV27; abundance: -; len: 16; d_gene: -; j_gene: TRBJ2-3
CDR3aa: CATSTLPGTASYEQYF; CDR3nt: TGTGCCACCAGTACCCTTCCCGGGACAGCCTCCTACGAGCAGTACTTC; v_gene: TRBV15; abundance: few; len: 16; d_gene: TRBD1; j_gene: TRBJ2-7
CDR3aa: CASSFNSGTGYGYTF; CDR3nt: TGTGCCAGCAGCTTCAATTCCGGGACAGGTTATGGCTACACCTTC; v_gene: TRBV7-2; abundance: -; len: 15; d_gene: TRBD1; j_gene: TRBJ1-2
CDR3aa: CASSLRDLATDTQYF; CDR3nt: TGTGCCAGCTCCCTCCGGGACTTAGCGACGGATACGCAGTATTTT; v_gene: TRBV18; abundance: -; len: 15; d_gene: -; j_gene: TRBJ2-3
CDR3aa: CATSDVQGGSTEAFF; CDR3nt: TGTGCCACCAGTGACGTCCAGGGGGGTAGCACTGAAGCTTTCTTT; v_gene: TRBV24-1; abundance: -; len: 15; d_gene: TRBD1; j_gene: TRBJ1-1
CDR3aa: CATSRGAGGTVNEQFF; CDR3nt: TGTGCCACCAGCAGGGGAGCGGGGGGGACGGTTAATGAGCAGTTCTTC; v_gene: TRBV15; abundance: -; len: 16; d_gene: TRBD2; j_gene: TRBJ2-1
CDR3aa: CASRGGQGISPLHF; CDR3nt: TGCGCCAGCAGAGGGGGACAGGGTATTTCACCCCTCCACTTT; v_gene: TRBV5-1; abundance: -; len: 14; d_gene: TRBD1; j_gene: TRBJ1-6
CDR3aa: CASRTGAPLHF; CDR3nt: TGTGCCAGCAGGACGGGGGCACCCCTCCACTTT; v_gene: TRBV2; abundance: -; len: 11; d_gene: -; j_gene: TRBJ1-6
CDR3aa: CASSKTSDSYEQYF; CDR3nt: TGTGCCAGCAGTAAGACTAGCGACTCCTACGAGCAGTACTTC; v_gene: TRBV6-5; abundance: -; len: 14; d_gene: TRBD2; j_gene: TRBJ2-7
CDR3aa: CASSQGHSADTQYF; CDR3nt: TGTGCCAGCAGCCAGGGCCATTCGGCAGATACGCAGTATTTT; v_gene: TRBV4-2; abundance: -; len: 14; d_gene: -; j_gene: TRBJ2-3